The present T cell receptor (beta chain) was sequenced within a study of T-cell reconstitution after alpha-beta-depleted transplantation in children. Study results and limitations: Surviving recipient T cells and thymic progenitors underlay high day-60 TCRbeta diversity in some patients.

A few counts support this clonotype. As yet, its antigen is unknown. Trimming stripped 5 bases from V and 1 base from J, with 12 bases between. The CDR3 loop spans 15 amino acids. As it was prepared, the TCRbeta library received unique molecular identifiers. A single record per CDR3 protein comes from TCRdb applying MiXCR to the PCR reads. The table has fewer than 750,000 distinct CDR3 sequences, 25% to 30% seen once; the top ten hold just over 35%. Sequencing was performed on PBMCs, taken before TCRalphabeta/CD19-depleted stem cell transplant. This clonotype was obtained from a boy under two years old with Wiskott-Aldrich syndrome, due to receive a stem cell transplant. The chain couples TRBV12-3 or TRBV12-4 to TRBJ2-1; TRBD2 might be the D (6 bases). For the CDR3, the DNA is TGTGCCAGCAGTCCGGGGGTAAAGTCCTACAATGAGCAGTTCTTC. Its translation: CASSPGVKSYNEQFF.